The 11 T cell receptor beta chains presented below share a single source sample, sequenced in a study of beta chain features in type 1 diabetes. Broader study findings: Across all four CD4+ subsets, people with type 1 diabetes showed modestly shorter TCRB CDR3s.

Of the isolated RNA, all was reverse transcribed, and so the sequenced material was expressed TCRB transcripts. Assay: immunoSEQ multiplex PCR; the TCRdb copy retains only in-frame clones and omits some. The sample holds a few hundred thousand clones, roughly 13% seen once. Their target antigens are unknown. The sample taken for sequencing was naive CD4+ T cells from blood. All receptors come from a man aged 30 to 45 with type 1 diabetes.

This clone has more than one count but fewer than ten. The V call is TRBV6-5, the J call TRBJ2-1, with TRBD2 identical over 10 bases. This CDR3 comprises 14 residues. V shed 5 bases, J shed 6 bases, and the junction held 4 bases outside the gene matches. The V gene's germline CDR1 is MNHEY and CDR2 SVGAGI. This CDR3 is CASSRRLAGNEQFF. Here the CDR3 DNA reads TGTGCCAGCAGTCGACGACTAGCGGGCAATGAGCAGTTCTTC.

V is TRBV7-8 and J is TRBJ2-3; 8 nucleotides agree with TRBD2. Germline lookup yields CDR1 SGHVS and CDR2 FQNEAQ. The J segment lost 5 bases and the V segment lost 3 bases, leaving 4 bases of the junction unmatched. The CDR3 spans 14 residues. The chain's CDR3 is CASSFGGAGDTQYF. The CDR3 DNA reads as TGTGCCAGCAGCTTCGGGGGGGCTGGAGATACGCAGTATTTT.

This clone was observed a handful of times. The J gene is TRBJ1-6, the V gene TRBV30; 7 bases fit TRBD1. Germline trimming cut 8 bases from V and 0 bases from J; bases unmatched to any gene: 16. CDR1 GTSNPN and CDR2 SVGIG come from the germline V gene (reference sequence). The CDR3 totals 18 residues. The CDR3 DNA follows: TGTGCCGGCGGGACAGCGGGTCGGTTCAGCTCCTATAATTCACCCCTCCACTTT. Translation: CAGGTAGRFSSYNSPLHF. Full variable domain (rest looked up from reference TRBV30 and TRBJ1-6): SQTIHQWPATLVQPVGSPLSLECTVEGTSNPNLYWYRQAAGRGLQLLFYSVGIGQISSEVPQNLSASRPQDRQFILSSKKLLLSDSGFYLCAGGTAGRFSSYNSPLHFGNGTRLTVT.

This clone was detected a few times. The chain couples TRBV7-9 to TRBJ2-7, with D possibly being TRBD1 (5 bases). Germline values: CDR1 SEHNR, CDR2 FQNEAQ (reference sequence). The CDR3 is made up of 13 amino acids. V was cut by 2 bases and J by 6 bases, with 11 bases left in between. DNA of the CDR3: TGTGCCAGCAGCTTAAAGCAGGGAACCGAGCAGTACTTC. Its protein product is CASSLKQGTEQYF.

This clone showed up just a few times. The DNA of the CDR3 is TGTGCCAGCAGCGCGGTTCGGGGTACGCAGTATTTT. This gives the protein CASSAVRGTQYF. The V and J genes are TRBV9 and TRBJ2-3; possibly TRBD2 for D (5 bases). The germline gives CDR1 SGDLS, CDR2 YYNGEE. V lost 3 bases, J lost 8 bases, and 10 bases lay in between. CDR3 length: 12 amino acids.

This clone has a handful of counts. This chain uses TRBV2 with TRBJ2-7; D gene uncertain. Trimming pared 2 bases from V and 6 bases from J, leaving 11 bases between. The CDR3 runs to 13 residues. CDR1 and CDR2 from the germline V gene are SNHLY and FYNNEI. In DNA form, the CDR3 reads TGTGCCAGCAGTGAATCTTTTGCGCTCGAGCAGTACTTC. This translates into CASSESFALEQYF.

This clone was counted between two and nine times. The rearrangement joins TRBV18 to TRBJ2-3, with D perhaps matching TRBD2 (5 bases). V lost 2 bases and J lost 5, with 8 bases in between. CDR1 is KGHSH and CDR2 is LQKENI in the germline V gene. The CDR3 covers 13 residues. The CDR3 DNA is TGTGCCAGCTCACCAGGGAGTGGAGATACGCAGTATTTT. The encoded protein is CASSPGSGDTQYF.

The rearrangement joins TRBV19 to TRBJ2-7; TRBD1 matches at 9 bases. With 7 bases clipped from V and 6 bases from J, the junction kept 10 bases outside the gene matches. This CDR3 is 14 amino acids long. Germline CDR1 LNHDA, CDR2 SQIVND (reference sequence). CDR3 in amino acids: CASKPGQGYPEQYF. CDR3 in DNA: TGTGCCAGTAAACCGGGACAGGGATATCCCGAGCAGTACTTC. Using reference TRBV19 and TRBJ2-7 for the parts outside the CDR3, the full variable domain is DGGITQSPKYLFRKEGQNVTLSCEQNLNHDAMYWYRQDPGQGLRLIYYSQIVNDFQKGDIAEGYSVSREKKESFPLTVTSAQKNPTAFYLCASKPGQGYPEQYFGPGTRLTVT.

This clone was counted between two and nine times. The gene calls are TRBV5-1 and TRBJ2-1, with D unresolved. The germline V gene encodes CDR1 SGHRS and CDR2 YFSETQ. Trimming cost V 2 bases and J 10 bases, with 10 bases left between them. The CDR3 covers 12 residues. CDR3 residues: CASSFLAGEQFF. CDR3 nucleotides: TGCGCCAGCAGCTTTTTGGCAGGCGAGCAGTTCTTC. Together with reference TRBV5-1 and TRBJ2-1, the CDR3 gives the full variable domain: KAGVTQTPRYLIKTRGQQVTLSCSPISGHRSVSWYQQTPGQGLQFLFEYFSETQRNKGNFPGRFSGRQFSNSRSEMNVSTLELGDSALYLCASSFLAGEQFFGPGTRLTVL.

The rearrangement links TRBV19 to TRBJ1-5; 8 bases fit TRBD1. Germline V gene sequence: CDR1 LNHDA, CDR2 SQIVND (reference sequence). After removal of 6 bases from V and 2 bases from J, the junction contained 0 bases not matched to a gene. This CDR3 region has 13 residues. In nucleotides, the CDR3 is TGTGCCAGTAGGGGACAGGGCAATCAGCCCCAGCATTTT. Translating it yields CASRGQGNQPQHF.

This clone was seen more than once but under ten times. CDR3 sequence: CASSIPKGDYGYTF. As DNA, the CDR3 is TGTGCCAGCAGCATCCCAAAGGGGGACTATGGCTACACCTTC. The rearrangement joins TRBV28 to TRBJ1-2, with D perhaps TRBD1 (6 bases). CDR3 length: 14 residues. Germline V gene data show CDR1 as MDHEN and CDR2 as SYDVKM. Trimming took off 6 bases at V and 3 bases at J, with 14 bases between the two ends.